These 21 T cell receptor beta chains came from one sample sequenced in a study of glioma-infiltrating T cells. Using RNA template, CDR3s of TCR alpha and beta were amplified with iRepertoire arm-PCR. TCRdb re-derived calls from the multiplex PCR reads in MiXCR, one entry per CDR3 protein. The repertoire holds around 180,000 distinct CDR3 sequences, with about 46% as singletons. The sequenced sample was glioma tissue, nonneoplastic brain tissue, or PBMCs (not recorded which). The receptor set was obtained from a human donor with low-grade glioma or glioblastoma, undergoing nonglioma brain surgery, or in good health (not recorded which).

Remarks on this clonotype: A single base separates this from a much larger clone, so it may be a read error. The chain has TRBV7-2 and TRBJ2-5; D is perhaps TRBD2 (5 bases). Germline CDR1 and CDR2: SGHTA and FQGNSA. Trimming removed 2 bases at V and 7 bases at J, with 11 bases between. This CDR3 has 13 amino acids. The CDR3 sequence is CASSLIGEGTQYF. CDR3 DNA sequence: TGTGCCAGCAGCTTAATCGGCGAGGGGACCCAGTACTTC.

This clonotype appeared a few times. A much larger clone lies a single base off, so this may be a read error. The chain links TRBV6-2 or TRBV6-3 to TRBJ2-3; possibly TRBD2 for D (5 bases). CDR1 MNHEY and CDR2 SVGEGT come from the germline V gene. The CDR3 has 12 amino acids. The CDR3 nucleotides are TGTGCCAGCAGCGCAGAGGGAGATAAGCAGTATTTT. It specifies CASSAEGDKQYF.

This clonotype was counted many times. V and J are TRBV7-2 and TRBJ2-7; 7 bases are shared with TRBD2. The length of the CDR3 is 14 residues. The germline gives CDR1 SGHTA, CDR2 FQGNSA. The trim removed 5 bases at V and 6 bases at J, leaving 10 bases unmatched. The CDR3, as DNA: TGTGCCAGCAGCGTCGAGGGAGGGCCGCGCGAGCAGTACTTC. This encodes CASSVEGGPREQYF.

Points on this clonotype: One end of the junction is discordant with germline, which a read error may explain. The rearrangement joins TRBV19 to TRBJ2-4; D perhaps matches TRBD1 (6 bases). The CDR3 length is 12 residues. Germline V CDR1 and CDR2: LNHDA, SQIVND (reference sequence). The CDR3 reads CASSIPGQLHHF. The CDR3 bases are TGTGCCAGTAGTATCCCGGGACAACTGCACCACTTC. Full variable domain (remainder filled in from reference TRBV19 and TRBJ2-4): DGGITQSPKYLFRKEGQNVTLSCEQNLNHDAMYWYRQDPGQGLRLIYYSQIVNDFQKGDIAEGYSVSREKKESFPLTVTSAQKNPTAFYLCASSIPGQLHHFGAGTRLSVL.

This rearrangement joins TRBV19 to TRBJ2-1; TRBD2 agrees at 9 bases. Germline V lookup: CDR1 LNHDA, CDR2 SQIVND (reference sequence). The length of the CDR3 is 15 residues. V gave up 6 bases and J gave up 7 bases; unmatched junction bases: 10. The CDR3 reads CASRDQAGGNNEQFF. The DNA for the CDR3 is TGTGCCAGTAGGGACCAAGCGGGAGGTAATAATGAGCAGTTCTTC.

Regarding this clonotype: Since a much larger clone is just one base distant, this may be a read error. This chain links TRBV7-6 with TRBJ2-7; 8 bases line up with TRBD2. Germline CDR1 and CDR2: SGHVS and FNYEAQ. Unmatched junction bases numbered 18, after V lost 5 bases and J lost 3 bases. The CDR3 extends over 18 amino acids. CDR3 DNA: TGTGCCAGCAGCCTATGGGGGATTACTAGCGGAGGGGGCTACGAGCAGTACTTC. Protein: CASSLWGITSGGGYEQYF.

This clonotype was seen only a few times. This clone may be a read error of a much larger clone one base away. The genes are TRBV27 and TRBJ2-3, with D hard to call. The CDR3 totals 13 residues. Germline-derived CDR1 and CDR2 are MNHEY and SMNVEV (reference sequence). This CDR3 reads CASSKFRTDTKYF. The CDR3 DNA reads TGTGCCAGCTCCAAATTTCGTACAGATACGAAGTATTTT.

This clonotype was detected only a few times. The chain is built from TRBV12-3 or TRBV12-4 and TRBJ2-5; D not resolved. V was cut by 2 bases and J by 7 bases, with 11 bases left in between. This CDR3 is built from 13 residues. The CDR3 loop is CASSLQNGLTQYF. CDR3 nucleotide sequence: TGTGCCAGCAGTTTACAAAATGGCTTGACCCAGTACTTC.

This chain connects TRBV4-2 to TRBJ2-1; possible D gene TRBD2, 6 bases. The V gene lost 0 bases and the J gene lost 3 bases, with 12 bases spanning the gap. The CDR3 covers 16 residues. Germline CDR1 is LGHNA and CDR2 is YNFKEQ. This CDR3 reads CASSQDPAGSYNEQFF. CDR3 nucleotide sequence: TGTGCCAGCAGCCAAGATCCCGCGGGGAGCTACAATGAGCAGTTCTTC.

This clonotype was seen a single time. A much larger clone differs from this one at a single base, so this may be a read error. The rearrangement links TRBV5-1 to TRBJ1-1; no firm D call. Trimming left V 0 bases short and J 4 bases short, with 10 bases between. Germline V gene lookup returns CDR1 SGHRS and CDR2 YFSETQ. This CDR3 spans 14 amino acids. This CDR3 is CASSLDWLGTEAFF. The DNA of the CDR3 is TGCGCCAGCAGCTTGGATTGGCTTGGCACTGAAGCTTTCTTT.

This clonotype was recorded many times. The chain carries TRBV28 and TRBJ2-1, with TRBD1 matching over 11 bases. Trimming removed 7 bases from V and 8 bases from J; junction bases left unmatched: 13. Germline CDR1 and CDR2: MDHEN and SYDVKM. The CDR3 runs to 16 residues. CDR3 in amino acids: CASTRSGGQGAHEQFF. For the CDR3, the DNA is TGTGCCAGCACCCGGAGTGGTGGACAGGGGGCCCATGAGCAGTTCTTC.

The chain employs TRBV19 and TRBJ2-3; 7 positions agree with TRBD2. The V gene's germline CDR1 is LNHDA and CDR2 SQIVND (reference sequence). V lost 3 bases to trimming and J lost 4 bases; unmatched junction nucleotides: 7. The CDR3 runs 15 residues. Here the CDR3 reads CASSINAGAPDTQYF. DNA for the CDR3: TGTGCCAGTAGTATTAACGCGGGAGCACCAGATACGCAGTATTTT.

With respect to this clonotype: It may be a read error: a sequence one base away is much more abundant. The chain joins TRBV19 to TRBJ1-1; 7 bases match TRBD1. Germline V lookup: CDR1 LNHDA, CDR2 SQIVND (reference sequence). The CDR3 spans 14 residues. Unmatched junction bases numbered 6, after V lost 4 bases and J lost 4 bases. The CDR3 DNA sequence: TGTGCCAGTAGTAAGGGGGCTGCGGGCACTGAAGCTTTCTTT. This gives the protein CASSKGAAGTEAFF.

Comment on this clonotype: Since a much larger clone is just one base distant, this may be a read error. The CDR3 end shows no conserved phenylalanine or tryptophan, and so a read error is likely. V usage is TRBV2 and J usage is TRBJ2-1; no clear D. The CDR3 is 12 amino acids. Germline V lookup: CDR1 SNHLY, CDR2 FYNNEI. V was clipped by 4 bases and J by 5 bases, with 6 bases between them. CDR3 coding DNA: TGTGCCAGCAGTGTAGGGAACAATGAGCAGTTCCTC. Encoded protein: CASSVGNNEQFL.

This clonotype appeared a few times. The chain has TRBV7-9 and TRBJ2-7; D ambiguous. Trimming removed 0 bases from V and 2 bases from J, with 5 bases in between. This CDR3 is built from 13 residues. Germline V CDR1 and CDR2: SEHNR, FQNEAQ (reference sequence). As DNA, the CDR3 is TGTGCCAGCAGCTTAGCGCAAACCTACGAGCAGTACTTC. As protein: CASSLAQTYEQYF.

Details on this clonotype: A single base separates this from a much larger clone, so it may be a read error. The V gene is TRBV28, the J gene TRBJ2-1; D perhaps matches TRBD1 (5 bases). Germline CDR1 MDHEN, CDR2 SYDVKM. Trimming took 7 bases from V and 8 from J, leaving 24 bases between them. The CDR3 sequence is 16 residues long. CDR3 DNA: TGTGCCAGCACCCGGAGTGGTGGACATGGGGCCCATGAGCAGTTCTTC. Encoded protein: CASTRSGGHGAHEQFF.

Only one count was recorded for this clonotype. This may come from a read error, since a much larger clone is one base off. The chain employs TRBV20-1 and TRBJ2-5; D is unresolved. The CDR3 extends over 13 amino acids. Germline V gives CDR1 DFQATT, CDR2 SNEGSKA (reference sequence). Trimming removed 3 bases from V and 1 base from J, with 9 bases in between. The CDR3 nucleotides are TGCAGTGCTAGGATCCCCGGCCAAGAGACCCAGTACTTC. It specifies CSARIPGQETQYF.

Comments on this clonotype: Sequence at one end of the junction differs from germline and may be a read error. The V gene is TRBV28, the J gene TRBJ1-5, with 9 bases lining up with TRBD1. The CDR3 is made up of 15 amino acids. Germline V gives CDR1 MDHEN, CDR2 SYDVKM. The CDR3 bases are TGTGCCAGCAGGAAACAGGGGGCTGGCAATAAGCCACAGCATTTT. Translation: CASRKQGAGNKPQHF.

This clonotype appeared many times. V is TRBV20-1 and J is TRBJ2-3, with D uncertain. Germline CDR1 reads DFQATT; CDR2 reads SNEGSKA (reference sequence). Trimming took off 0 bases at V and 2 bases at J, with 15 bases between the two ends. The CDR3 sequence is 16 residues long. CDR3 DNA: TGCAGTGCTAGAGATAGGCGCCTGGGGAACACAGATACGCAGTATTTT. Protein product: CSARDRRLGNTDTQYF.

Many counts were recorded for this clonotype. This chain uses TRBV27 with TRBJ2-3, with TRBD2 matching over 14 bases. Germline CDR1 reads MNHEY; CDR2 reads SMNVEV (reference sequence). J was trimmed by 5 bases and V by 5 bases; bases with no gene match: 6. This CDR3 contains 16 residues. The CDR3, as DNA: TGTGCCAGCAGTATCGGGACTAGCGGGAGTCAAGATACGCAGTATTTT. Its translation is CASSIGTSGSQDTQYF.

The chain uses TRBV5-1 and TRBJ1-3; TRBD1 matches at 7 bases. CDR1 and CDR2 (germline): SGHRS, YFSETQ. Trimming took 1 base from V and 7 from J; bases not matched to a gene: 5. The CDR3 spans 14 residues. CDR3: CASSLKGASNTIYF. The CDR3 DNA sequence: TGCGCCAGCAGCTTGAAGGGGGCGAGTAACACCATATATTTT.